This entry is about one T cell receptor beta chain. The data are from a study of blood T cell repertoires in COVID-19. The repertoire was sequenced with immunoSEQ multiplex PCR; TCRdb's copy has only in-frame clones and lacks some. The table records about 190,000 clones, about 88% of them present only once. The CDR3 extends over 14 amino acids. Germline loops: CDR1 SGHRS, CDR2 YFSETQ. Unmatched junction bases numbered 6, after V lost 6 bases and J lost 2 bases. The sample was peripheral blood. J is TRBJ2-7 and V is TRBV5-1; 9 bases are a match to TRBD1. The receptor's source is a man in his 70s with active or convalescent COVID-19. This CDR3 reads CASNHGTGPYEQYF. The CDR3, as DNA: TGCGCCAGCAACCATGGGACAGGGCCCTACGAGCAGTACTTC.